Listed below are T cell receptor beta chains from one sample, sequenced in a study of T-cell reconstitution after alpha-beta-depleted transplantation in children. Each CDR3 protein is one row after TCRdb ran MiXCR on the PCR reads. The profile shows some 190,000 distinct CDR3 sequences, 11% of them singletons. Material: PBMCs, obtained before TCRalphabeta/CD19-depleted stem cell transplant. All receptors derive from a boy aged 2 to 10 with acute myeloid leukemia, due to receive a stem cell transplant. The CDR3 runs from the conserved cysteine through the conserved F or W. The D gene is left open where the match is weak. Size is stated for part of the rows, as once, few or many counts, or as a class when the clone is expanded.

CDR3 DNA	CDR3 protein	clone size	V gene	J gene	D gene
TGTGCCAGCAGTTTATACAGGGTCTATGGCTACACCTTC	CASSLYRVYGYTF	many	TRBV12-3/TRBV12-4	TRBJ1-2	.
TGTGCCAGCAGCGGAGGAGGGTGGGACAATGAGCAGTTCTTC	CASSGGGWDNEQFF	many	TRBV7-9	TRBJ2-1	.
TGTGCCAGCAGCCGACAGCCGGGACAGGGCGATTTAAGGGATGAGCAGTTCTTC	CASSRQPGQGDLRDEQFF	many	TRBV4-2	TRBJ2-1	TRBD1
TGCGCCAGCAGCTTGGTCGGGGGAGGGGATCAGCCCCAGCATTTT	CASSLVGGGDQPQHF	many	TRBV5-1	TRBJ1-5	.
TGCGCCAGCATTCTCCAGCCAAGTATGAACACTGAAGCTTTCTTT	CASILQPSMNTEAFF	many	TRBV5-1	TRBJ1-1	.
TGTGCCACCAGCAGAGTCGGAGGGCTCCTTACCAGCTCTGGAAACACCATATATTTT	CATSRVGGLLTSSGNTIYF	many	TRBV15	TRBJ1-3	.
TGCGCCAGCAGCCAAGTTCGGGGGTCGGCCTACAATGAGCAGTTCTTC	CASSQVRGSAYNEQFF	many	TRBV4-1	TRBJ2-1	.
TGTGCCACCAGCCCTAGGGCAGTCTCTGGGGCCAACGTCCTGACTTTC	CATSPRAVSGANVLTF	many	TRBV15	TRBJ2-6	.
TGCTGCGGACGAAATCGAGCGGGAGGCTTGTACCAAGAGACCCAGTACTTC	CCGRNRAGGLYQETQYF	.	TRBV20-1	TRBJ2-5	TRBD2
TGTGCCAGCAGTTGGGGTTGGGAAAACACTGAAGCTTTCTTT	CASSWGWENTEAFF	many	TRBV6-2/TRBV6-3	TRBJ1-1	.
TGCGCCAGCAGCCCTCGTGAGGGGGAGGAAGGGTACGAGCAGTACTTC	CASSPREGEEGYEQYF	many	TRBV5-1	TRBJ2-7	.
TGTGCCAGCAGTTTAACGACAGTGACCTCCTACGAGCAGTACTTC	CASSLTTVTSYEQYF	.	TRBV28	TRBJ2-7	.
TGTGCCAGCAGCCACGGGCAGGGGTTAGGAGATACGCAGTATTTT	CASSHGQGLGDTQYF	many	TRBV3-1	TRBJ2-3	.
TGTGCCTGGAGTCTTCACGGGGATGAGCAGTTCTTC	CAWSLHGDEQFF	.	TRBV30	TRBJ2-1	.
TGTGCCAGCAGCTTGGGAATGACACCCTACAATGAAAAACTGTTTTTT	CASSLGMTPYNEKLFF	many	TRBV7-8	TRBJ1-4	.
TGTGCCAGCAGCCCGGCCGGCAGTAGTTTATTTTTCTTGATCTTC	CASSPAGSSLFFLIF	many	TRBV7-9	TRBJ2-1	.
TGTGCCACCTCAAATGGGGCCGGGGAGCTGTTTTTT	CATSNGAGELFF	many	TRBV24-1	TRBJ2-2	.
TGCAGTGTTCCGAGCGGGCTCACAGATACGCAGTATTTT	CSVPSGLTDTQYF	many	TRBV20-1	TRBJ2-3	.
TGCAGTGCTACCAGGAGGTCCTCTGGAAACACCATATATTTT	CSATRRSSGNTIYF	many	TRBV20-1	TRBJ1-3	.
TGCGCCAGCAGCCAAGTGGGACAGGGCACCTACGAGCAGTACTTC	CASSQVGQGTYEQYF	many	TRBV4-1	TRBJ2-7	TRBD1
TGTGCCAGCAGCAGCGGGAGGATAAAAGAGACCCAGTACTTC	CASSSGRIKETQYF	many	TRBV11-2	TRBJ2-5	TRBD2
TGTGCCAGCAGTTTATATTCTACGGCAGGGAGCTACGAGCAGTACTTC	CASSLYSTAGSYEQYF	many	TRBV27	TRBJ2-7	.
TGTGCCAGCAGCTTCCACCTCCCGGGACAGGGGGCCTTGTACCAAGAGACCCAGTACTTC	CASSFHLPGQGALYQETQYF	few	TRBV11-1	TRBJ2-5	TRBD1
TGTGCCAGCAGTTTATCGAGAGAGACCCAGTACTTC	CASSLSRETQYF	many	TRBV28	TRBJ2-5	.
TGTGCCAGCAGTGCGGGACAGCCCTACAATGAGCAGTTCTTC	CASSAGQPYNEQFF	many	TRBV6-4	TRBJ2-1	TRBD1
TGCGCCAGCAGCCAAGCAGGGGACAGGGTGGACACTGAAGCTTTCTTT	CASSQAGDRVDTEAFF	many	TRBV4-1	TRBJ1-1	TRBD1
TGTGCCAGCAGCGGGGGGGGAAATGAAAAACTGTTTTTT	CASSGGGNEKLFF	many	TRBV5-6	TRBJ1-4	.
TGTGCCAGCACTCGGAAAGCCTATGGCTACACCTTC	CASTRKAYGYTF	many	TRBV12-3/TRBV12-4	TRBJ1-2	.
TGTGCCAGCAGCTTCTCGCAGACAGGGAGTAGCTACACCTTC	CASSFSQTGSSYTF	many	TRBV7-2	TRBJ1-2	TRBD1
TGTGCCAGCAGCTTGTTGGGGGGGCGAGAGGAAGCTTTCTTT	CASSLLGGREEAFF	many	TRBV7-9	TRBJ1-1	.
TGTGCCAGCAGGTCGGCAGGGGAGGGCACTGAAGCTTTCTTT	CASRSAGEGTEAFF	many	TRBV12-3/TRBV12-4	TRBJ1-1	.
TGCAGTGCTAGAAGGACTAGCGGGAGTATCTACCGCGAGCAGTACTTC	CSARRTSGSIYREQYF	few	TRBV20-1	TRBJ2-7	TRBD2
TGTGCCAGCAGCAACGCGGATACGCAGTATTTT	CASSNADTQYF	many	TRBV6-5	TRBJ2-3	.
TGTGCCAGCAGCGCTTCACAGGGGATCTATGGCTACACCTTC	CASSASQGIYGYTF	many	TRBV9	TRBJ1-2	TRBD1
TGTGCCAGCAGCCCAAATCCCCTATCCCCACTAGCCCAGCAAGATACGCAGTATTTT	CASSPNPLSPLAQQDTQYF	many	TRBV7-3	TRBJ2-3	.
TGCGCCAGCTGCAGGACAGGGGTTTTCTCCTATAATTCACCCCTCCACTTT	CASCRTGVFSYNSPLHF	many	TRBV5-1	TRBJ1-6	TRBD1
TGCAGTGCCAGGGAGCGGGGGGGCACAGATACGCAGTATTTT	CSARERGGTDTQYF	many	TRBV20-1	TRBJ2-3	TRBD2
TGTGCCAGCAGGGGGACAGGGGTCGATGAGCAGTTCTTC	CASRGTGVDEQFF	few	TRBV2	TRBJ2-1	TRBD1
TGTGCCAGCAGTAGCCCGGCGCGGTTGATCTACGAGCAGTACTTC	CASSSPARLIYEQYF	many	TRBV6-2/TRBV6-3	TRBJ2-7	.
TGCGCCAGCAGCTTTGTCGCGGGGCCCTACAATGAGCAGTTCTTC	CASSFVAGPYNEQFF	many	TRBV5-1	TRBJ2-1	.
TGTGCCAGCAGCCAAGTACTAGGGCCCTACGAGCAGTACTTC	CASSQVLGPYEQYF	many	TRBV14	TRBJ2-7	.
TGCGCCAGCAGCCAAGACTTCTTCCCGGGCACAGATACGCAGTATTTT	CASSQDFFPGTDTQYF	many	TRBV4-1	TRBJ2-3	.
TGCGCCAGCAGCCAAGCGGTCCACGGGACAGGGGAGGTTGAGACCCAGTACTTC	CASSQAVHGTGEVETQYF	many	TRBV4-1	TRBJ2-5	TRBD1
TGTGCCAGCAGCCAAGAGATCGCGGGGGCGACGACTAGCACAGATACGCAGTATTTT	CASSQEIAGATTSTDTQYF	many	TRBV3-1	TRBJ2-3	.
TGTGCCAGCAGGTCCGGGACAGCCACCTACGAGCAGTACTTC	CASRSGTATYEQYF	many	TRBV28	TRBJ2-7	TRBD1
TGTGCCAGCGGGGATATCGGGATAGGCACAGATACGCAGTATTTT	CASGDIGIGTDTQYF	many	TRBV28	TRBJ2-3	.